Each of the 25 T cell receptor beta chains below was sequenced from the same sample in a study of tissue T cells after allogeneic stem cell transplantation (dated by TCRdb to the early 2020s). Library construction relied on the immunoSEQ multiplex PCR assay. Held by TCRdb, this immuneACCESS table contains in-frame sequences only and omits some clones. Under half of the omission traces to an unresolved V gene where checked; the cause of the rest is unknown. Here the sample has tens of thousands of clones; about three quarters occur a single time. Around 0.5% of the sample comes from the top ten. Sequencing was performed on sorted cells pooled from one or two spleens. These receptors were obtained from a pool of C57BL/6 mice in good health.

A word on this clone: The germline and genes are mouse ones. The read ends 1 residue early relative to the CDR3; the germline J gene fills the gap. The chain combines TRBV3 with TRBJ2-5, with D uncertain. The ends were cut back, 3 bases at V and 5 bases at J, with 9 bases in the middle. This CDR3 has 13 residues. CDR1 SNHLY and CDR2 FYNGKV come from the germline V gene (reference sequence). The CDR3 DNA, read in part, is TGTGCCAGCAGCTTTGGCAGAGGAGACACCCAGTAC. This sequence encodes CASSFGRGDTQY. The whole CDR3 region reads CASSFGRGDTQYF.

In the case of this clone: Any gene name here is a mouse gene name. The read falls 1 residue short of the CDR3 end, and the missing part is taken from the germline J gene. This sequence joins TRBV19 and TRBJ2-7; D call uncertain. This CDR3 region has 13 residues. Trimming removed 4 bases at V and 0 bases at J, with 8 bases between. The germline V gene encodes CDR1 FNHDT and CDR2 SITEND (reference sequence). The sequenced part of the CDR3 DNA is TGTGCCAGCAGTTCCAGGAGCTCCTATGAACAGTAC. Translation gives CASSSRSSYEQY. The complete CDR3 protein is CASSSRSSYEQYF.

On this clone: The gene names here belong to mouse. The CDR3 extends 1 residue past the end of the read, so its final part is completed from the germline J gene. The J gene is TRBJ1-6, the V gene TRBV16; a weak D match, TRBD1 (6 bases). TRBJ1-6 falls under the ORF class, with uncertain function. The CDR3 spans 17 residues. Per the germline V gene, CDR1 is SGHSA and CDR2 is FRNQAP. The V end lost 3 bases, the J end lost 0 bases, and 12 bases lay between the germline ends. CDR3 in amino acids: CASSLGHKNSYNSPLYF. The covered CDR3 bases are TGTGCAAGCAGCTTGGGACATAAAAATTCCTATAATTCGCCCCTCTAC.

Concerning this clone itself: The gene names given are mouse names. The read terminates 1 residue ahead of where the CDR3 ends, so the germline J gene completes it. The chain is built from TRBV3 and TRBJ1-1, with D possibly TRBD1 on 6 matching bases. This CDR3 is built from 15 residues. Trimming left V 1 base short and J 1 base short, with 10 bases between. Germline-derived CDR1 and CDR2 are SNHLY and FYNGKV (reference sequence). CDR3 DNA (partial): TGTGCCAGCAGCTTAGAACAGGGTAGGAACACAGAAGTCTTC. Amino acid sequence: CASSLEQGRNTEVF. The entire CDR3 is CASSLEQGRNTEVFF.

Comments on this clone: Mouse gene names and germline throughout. The observed sequence ends 1 residue before the CDR3 terminus, with the missing tail filled in from the germline J gene. The chain combines TRBV13-2 with TRBJ2-7, with D hard to call. The V gene's germline CDR1 is NNHNN and CDR2 SYGAGS (reference sequence). V lost 1 base and J 6 bases, leaving 5 bases between the germline ends. The CDR3 contains 11 residues. CDR3 region: CASGDHFEQYF. CDR3 DNA (partial): TGTGCCAGCGGTGATCATTTTGAACAGTAC.

Of note for this clone: Gene names and germline refer to mouse. With the read ending 1 residue before the CDR3 end, the germline J gene is used to fill in that end. V gene TRBV13-2 combines with J gene TRBJ2-5; 12 bases agree with TRBD2. CDR1 and CDR2 from the germline V gene are NNHNN and SYGAGS (reference sequence). The V and J ends lost 4 bases and 4 bases, in that order; junction bases with no gene match: 4. The CDR3 runs 15 residues. The sequenced CDR3 bases are TGTGCCAGCGGTCCGACTGGGGGGGCAAAAGACACCCAGTAC. Translation gives CASGPTGGAKDTQY. The whole CDR3 region reads CASGPTGGAKDTQYF.

Note on this clone: The genes and germline here are from mouse. The read comes to an end 1 residue before the CDR3 does, leaving the germline J gene to fill in the end. This sequence joins TRBV13-3 and TRBJ2-4; 9 bases match TRBD2. Germline V CDR1 and CDR2: NNHDY, SYVADS. The J segment lost 0 bases and the V segment lost 2 bases, leaving 4 bases of the junction unmatched. The CDR3 has 16 residues. The DNA read from the CDR3 is TGTGCCAGCAGTGAGCGACTGGGGGCTAGTCAAAACACCTTGTAC. Translated, it gives CASSERLGASQNTLY. From start to end, the CDR3 is CASSERLGASQNTLYF. Based on the CDR3 plus reference TRBV13-3 and TRBJ2-4, the full variable domain is EAAVTQSPRSKVAVTGGKVTLSCHQTNNHDYMYWYRQDTGHGLRLIHYSYVADSTEKGDIPDGYKASRPSQENFSLILELASLSQTAVYFCASSERLGASQNTLYFGAGTRLSVL.

Regarding this clone: All gene names here are mouse names. The CDR3 end falls 1 residue outside the read, so it is completed with the germline J gene. The chain is built from TRBV26 and TRBJ2-5; D is unresolved. The germline gives CDR1 KGHPV, CDR2 FQNQEV (reference sequence). Trimming stripped 11 bases from V and 3 bases from J, with 9 bases between. This CDR3 region has 11 residues. The part of the CDR3 DNA that was read is TGTGCCCCGCCACAGCAAGACACCCAGTAC. Protein: CAPPQQDTQY. The entire CDR3 protein reads CAPPQQDTQYF.

Of note for this clone: The gene names given are mouse names. The DNA read from the CDR3 is TGTGCCAGCAGCCCAGGGGTTTCTGGAAATACGCTCTAT. It specifies CASSPGVSGNTLY. The complete CDR3 sequence is CASSPGVSGNTLYF. The chain carries TRBV4 and TRBJ1-3; a weak D match, TRBD1 (6 bases). Coverage ceases 1 residue before the CDR3 finishes, and the germline J gene fills in the end. The CDR3 extends over 14 amino acids. In germline, CDR1 is LGHDT, CDR2 YNNKQL (reference sequence). V lost 5 bases and J 0 bases, leaving 8 bases between the germline ends. Supplemented by reference TRBV4 and TRBJ1-3, the full variable domain reads ETAVFQTPNYHVTQVGNEVSFNCKQTLGHDTMYWYKQDSKKLLKIMFSYNNKQLIVNETVPRRFSPQSSDKAHLNLRIKSVEPEDSAVYLCASSPGVSGNTLYFGEGSRLIVV.

This clone was seen more than once but under ten times. Genes and germline are mouse. The read ends 1 residue shy of where the CDR3 ends; the end is completed using the germline J gene. The chain joins TRBV5 to TRBJ2-3, with TRBD1 identical over 7 bases. V shed 1 base and J 2 bases; nucleotides not matched to a gene: 3. Germline V gene lookup returns CDR1 LGHNA and CDR2 YNLKQL (reference sequence). The CDR3 consists of 15 residues. This CDR3 reads CASSQGQGTAETLYF. The CDR3 DNA, read in part, is TGTGCCAGCAGCCAAGGACAGGGAACTGCAGAAACGCTGTAT.

Notes on this clone: The genes and germline here are from mouse. The observed sequence ends 1 residue before the CDR3 terminus, with the missing tail filled in from the germline J gene. The V and J genes are TRBV5 and TRBJ2-4; D may match TRBD1 or TRBD2 (5 bases each). CDR3 length equals 13 residues. The germline gives CDR1 LGHNA, CDR2 YNLKQL (reference sequence). The V end was cut by 4 bases, the J end by 5 bases, with 10 bases between. Incomplete CDR3 DNA: TGTGCCAGCAGCCCCCCGGGGCTAAACACCTTGTAC. It is translated as CASSPPGLNTLY. The CDR3 in full is CASSPPGLNTLYF.

A single count supports this clone. Gene names refer to mouse genes. Partial CDR3 DNA: TGTGGTGCTGGACGGTTTTCTGGAAATACGCTCTAT. It specifies CGAGRFSGNTLY. The CDR3 in its entirety is CGAGRFSGNTLYF. This chain uses TRBV20 with TRBJ1-3; D unresolved. The read ends 1 residue before the CDR3 terminus; that terminus is restored from the germline J gene. Trimming left V 5 bases short and J 0 bases short, with 8 bases between. This CDR3 spans 13 amino acids. Germline CDR1 is GFQATS and CDR2 is STVNSAI.

About this clone: Genes here carry mouse names. The observed sequence ends 1 residue before the CDR3 terminus, with the missing tail filled in from the germline J gene. The rearrangement joins TRBV13-1 to TRBJ2-5, with D perhaps assigned TRBD1 or TRBD2 (7 bases each). The CDR3 spans 14 residues. V dropped 3 bases and J dropped 3 bases, with 11 bases sitting between them. Per germline, CDR1 NSHNY and CDR2 SYGAGN. CDR3 DNA, as far as it was read: TGTGCCAGCAGTGTGCAGGGGGGGCAAGACACCCAGTAC. Residues: CASSVQGGQDTQY. The full CDR3 is CASSVQGGQDTQYF.

Comments on this clone: The gene names given are mouse names. The read comes to an end 1 residue before the CDR3 does, leaving the germline J gene to fill in the end. The chain links TRBV26 to TRBJ2-5, with 7 bases lining up with TRBD2. With 2 bases clipped from V and 4 bases from J, the junction kept 0 bases outside the gene matches. CDR1 is KGHPV and CDR2 is FQNQEV in the germline V gene (reference sequence). The CDR3 extends over 13 amino acids. CDR3 DNA, as far as it was read: TGTGCCAGCAGTCTGCTGGGGGAAGACACCCAGTAC. This codes for CASSLLGEDTQY. The whole CDR3 protein is CASSLLGEDTQYF. Variable domain in full (rest from reference TRBV26 and TRBJ2-5): NSKVIQTPRYLVKGQGQKAKMRCIPEKGHPVVFWYQQNKNNEFKFLINFQNQEVLQQIDMTEKRFSAECPSNSPCSLEIQSSEAGDSALYLCASSLLGEDTQYFGPGTRLLVL.

In regard to this clone: Genes here carry mouse names. The sequenced CDR3 bases are TGTGCCAGCGGTGATTGGGACAGGGGGAGCTCCGACTACACC. Amino acid sequence: CASGDWDRGSSDYT. The whole CDR3 protein is CASGDWDRGSSDYTF. The chain combines TRBV13-2 with TRBJ1-2, with 11 bases fitting TRBD1. The sequence runs out 1 residue before the end of the CDR3; the remainder is reconstructed from the germline J gene. V was clipped by 1 base and J by 4 bases; unmatched bases: 3. From germline, CDR1 is NNHNN and CDR2 SYGAGS (reference sequence). The length of the CDR3 is 15 residues.

About this clone itself: Gene names and germline match the mouse. The sequenced fragment ends 1 residue before the CDR3 boundary, so the rest is inferred from the germline J gene. The V gene is TRBV17, the J gene TRBJ1-4; D gene unclear. The germline V and J ends were trimmed by 3 bases and 6 bases, with 11 bases remaining between them. Germline CDR1 and CDR2: MNHDT and YYDKIL. CDR3 length: 14 residues. The CDR3 reads CASSSEPGHERLFF. The sequenced part of the CDR3 DNA is TGTGCTAGCAGTAGTGAACCGGGTCACGAAAGATTATTT.

With respect to this clone: The gene names here belong to mouse. The CDR3 end falls 1 residue outside the read, so it is completed with the germline J gene. This chain joins TRBV17 and TRBJ2-1; 10 bases align to TRBD2. CDR3 length equals 14 residues. Trimming took 5 bases from V and 3 from J; bases not matched to a gene: 1. Germline V lookup: CDR1 MNHDT, CDR2 YYDKIL. The CDR3 here is CASSLGGRYAEQFF. The DNA read from the CDR3 is TGTGCTAGCAGTCTGGGGGGGCGCTATGCTGAGCAGTTC. Supplemented by reference TRBV17 and TRBJ2-1, the full variable domain reads DTTVKQNPRYKLARVGKPVNLICSQTMNHDTMYWYQKKPNQAPKLLLFYYDKILNREADTFEKFQSSRPNNSFCSLYIGSAGLEYSAMYLCASSLGGRYAEQFFGPGTRLTVL.

A word on this clone: Genes and germline come from the mouse. The CDR3 sequence is CASGDNRAGNTLYF. The sequenced CDR3 bases are TGTGCCAGCGGTGATAATAGGGCTGGAAATACGCTCTAT. J is TRBJ1-3 and V is TRBV13-2; D gene uncertain. The read ends 1 residue shy of where the CDR3 ends; the end is completed using the germline J gene. The CDR3 is 14 amino acids. Germline CDR1 NNHNN, CDR2 SYGAGS (reference sequence). The germline V and J ends were trimmed by 1 base and 2 bases, with 7 bases remaining between them.

About this clone: Here the gene names and germline are mouse. The sequenced fragment ends 1 residue before the CDR3 boundary, so the rest is inferred from the germline J gene. The chain recombines TRBV13-1 with TRBJ1-5, with D possibly TRBD1 on 5 matching bases. Trimming took off 2 bases at V and 3 bases at J, with 9 bases between the two ends. This CDR3 spans 14 amino acids. Germline V gene sequence: CDR1 NSHNY, CDR2 SYGAGN. The part of the CDR3 DNA that was read is TGTGCCAGCAGTGAAGCCAGGGCCAACCAGGCTCCGCTT. Encoded protein: CASSEARANQAPL. The CDR3 as a whole reads CASSEARANQAPLF.

With regard to this clone: All gene names here are mouse names. Coverage ceases 1 residue before the CDR3 finishes, and the germline J gene fills in the end. The chain joins TRBV24 to TRBJ2-7; 8 positions match TRBD1. Germline-derived CDR1 and CDR2 are KGHTA and FRNEEI. V was pared by 4 bases and J by 0 bases, with 2 bases of the junction left unmatched. The CDR3 is made up of 14 amino acids. The CDR3 DNA, read in part, is TGTGCCAGCAGTCCCACAGGGGGCTCCTATGAACAGTAC. This gives the protein CASSPTGGSYEQY. The whole CDR3 protein is CASSPTGGSYEQYF.

In the case of this clone: Gene labels here are mouse ones. The read halts 1 residue ahead of the CDR3 end, with the missing end drawn from the germline J gene. The rearrangement links TRBV13-2 to TRBJ1-6, with D tentatively TRBD1 (6 bases). TRBJ1-6 is flagged as an ORF with uncertain function. V lost 2 bases to trimming and J lost 5 bases, with 8 bases between them. The CDR3 runs 14 residues. Germline V gene lookup returns CDR1 NNHNN and CDR2 SYGAGS (reference sequence). Incomplete CDR3 DNA: TGTGCCAGCGGTGACAGGGGAGATAATTCGCCCCTCTAC. Translation: CASGDRGDNSPLY. The entire CDR3 is CASGDRGDNSPLYF.

In the case of this clone: The genes are named according to mouse. The missing CDR3 end, 1 residue past where the read stops, is filled in from the germline J gene. The chain couples TRBV4 to TRBJ2-5, with 14 bases lining up with TRBD2. Germline V gene sequence: CDR1 LGHDT, CDR2 YNNKQL (reference sequence). CDR3 length: 17 residues. The ends lost 4 bases at V and 1 base at J; junction bases unmatched: 4. CDR3 bases read: TGTGCCAGCAGCTCGGGACTGGGGGGGCGCGACCAAGACACCCAGTAC. Its translation is CASSSGLGGRDQDTQY. The full CDR3 protein reads CASSSGLGGRDQDTQYF.

This clone was seen only a few times. Gene names denote mouse genes. The CDR3 DNA, read in part, is TGTGCAAGCAGCTTAGATGGCCTGGGGAGTCAGTTC. Translation gives CASSLDGLGSQF. In full, the CDR3 reads CASSLDGLGSQFF. The chain links TRBV16 to TRBJ2-1, with D perhaps TRBD2 (6 bases). The read finishes 1 residue shy of the CDR3 end, and the germline J gene is used to complete it. The CDR3 totals 13 residues. V gave up 0 bases and J gave up 13 bases, with 13 bases separating them. In germline, CDR1 is SGHSA, CDR2 FRNQAP.

About this clone itself: The genes are named according to mouse. The read stops 1 residue short of the end of the CDR3; the missing end is completed from the germline J gene. This sequence joins TRBV31 and TRBJ2-4; maybe TRBD2 (5 bases). The CDR3 has 17 residues. Trimming pared 0 bases from V and 0 bases from J, leaving 16 bases between. Looked up from germline, CDR1 is GKSSPN and CDR2 is SITVG. The CDR3 DNA, read in part, is TGTGCCTGGAGTCTACAGATTCTGGGTGCTAGTCAAAACACCTTGTAC. Residues: CAWSLQILGASQNTLY. The complete CDR3 reads CAWSLQILGASQNTLYF.

Points on this clone: The genes and germline here are from mouse. The DNA ends 1 residue before the CDR3 does, and the rest of the CDR3 is filled in from the germline J gene. Other DNA sequences in this specimen translate into the identical CDR3. This chain connects TRBV5 to TRBJ2-7; a possible D gene is TRBD2 (6 bases). V was pared by 0 bases and J by 0 bases, with 9 bases between. Germline V gene sequence: CDR1 LGHNA, CDR2 YNLKQL (reference sequence). The length of the CDR3 is 15 residues. The part of the CDR3 DNA that was read is TGTGCCAGCAGCCAAGAGTGGGGGAGCTCCTATGAACAGTAC. It specifies CASSQEWGSSYEQY. The complete CDR3 sequence is CASSQEWGSSYEQYF.